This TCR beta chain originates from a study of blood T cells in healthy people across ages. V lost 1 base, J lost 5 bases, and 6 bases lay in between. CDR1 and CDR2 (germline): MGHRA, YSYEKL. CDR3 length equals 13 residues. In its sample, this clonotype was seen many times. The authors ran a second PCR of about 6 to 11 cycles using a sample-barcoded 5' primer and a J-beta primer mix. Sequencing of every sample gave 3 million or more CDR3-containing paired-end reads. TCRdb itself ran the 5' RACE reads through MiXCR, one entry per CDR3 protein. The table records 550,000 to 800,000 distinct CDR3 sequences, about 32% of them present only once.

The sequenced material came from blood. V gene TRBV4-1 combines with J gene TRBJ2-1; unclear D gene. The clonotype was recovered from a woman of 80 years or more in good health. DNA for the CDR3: TGCGCCAGCAGCCAAGCCAACAACAATGAGCAGTTCTTC. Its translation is CASSQANNNEQFF.